These 13 T cell receptor beta chains originate from one sample sequenced in a study of T cell repertoires in ileal Crohn's disease. Only in-frame clones appear in the TCRdb table, and some are missing; sequencing was by immunoSEQ multiplex PCR. The profile covers 15,000 or so clones, with about 76% appearing a single time and less than 5% taken by the ten largest. Time point noted: inflamed ileum from the surgical specimen. The sequenced material came from ileal tissue. These receptor sequences come from an adult with Crohn's disease.

The sample holds one count of this clone. V usage is TRBV6-4 and J usage is TRBJ1-1; no firm D call. Germline CDR1 MRHNA, CDR2 SNTAGT. The V end was cut by 8 bases, the J end by 3 bases, with 13 bases between. The length of the CDR3 is 13 residues. The CDR3 coding sequence is TGTGCCAGCTCGCTGGGGTCAGACACTGAAGCTTTCTTT. Translated: CASSLGSDTEAFF.

The rearrangement joins TRBV10-3 to TRBJ2-1; D might be TRBD1 (5 bases). V was clipped by 8 bases and J by 0 bases, with 17 bases between them. The germline V gene encodes CDR1 ENHRY and CDR2 SYGVKD. This CDR3 region has 16 residues. The CDR3 DNA follows: TGTGCCATCCATCGTACAGGCGACCTCTCCTACAATGAGCAGTTCTTC. This gives the protein CAIHRTGDLSYNEQFF.

This clone appeared once. The CDR3 loop is CASSLGRSYNEQFF. The CDR3 region has the DNA TGTGCCAGCAGCTTAGGACGATCCTACAATGAGCAGTTCTTC. The chain is built from TRBV7-2 and TRBJ2-1; no clear D gene. Germline V gives CDR1 SGHTA, CDR2 FQGNSA. V was pared by 1 base and J by 1 base, with 5 bases between. This CDR3 has 14 residues.

The chain is built from TRBV20-1 and TRBJ1-1; D unresolved. Germline lookup yields CDR1 DFQATT and CDR2 SNEGSKA (reference sequence). Trimming shortened V by 5 bases and J by 7 bases, and 8 bases separated the two germline ends. CDR3 size: 10 residues. The CDR3 reads CSAFWGEAFF. In nucleotides, the CDR3 is TGCAGTGCTTTTTGGGGTGAAGCTTTCTTT.

The rearrangement links TRBV5-1 to TRBJ2-7, with 8 bases lining up with TRBD1. With 5 bases clipped from V and 5 bases from J, the junction kept 6 bases outside the gene matches. Germline loops: CDR1 SGHRS, CDR2 YFSETQ. This CDR3 has 13 residues. The CDR3 sequence is CASRLKTGDEQYF. The CDR3 nucleotides read TGCGCCAGCAGGCTAAAGACAGGGGACGAGCAGTACTTC.

V gene TRBV6-1 combines with J gene TRBJ1-6; no definite D call. CDR1 and CDR2 (germline): MNHNS, SASEGT. CDR3 length equals 14 residues. The ends were cut back, 6 bases at V and 9 bases at J, with 15 bases in the middle. The CDR3: CASRMSAATSPLHF. The CDR3 bases are TGTGCCAGCAGGATGTCAGCGGCTACTTCACCCCTCCACTTT.

This chain uses TRBV6-6 with TRBJ2-3, with D possibly being TRBD2 (6 bases). The CDR3 runs 13 residues. V lost 10 bases, J lost 4 bases, and 15 bases lay in between. Germline CDR1 and CDR2: MNHNY and SVGAGI (reference sequence). The CDR3 loop reads CATGRGSADTQYF. As DNA, the CDR3 is TGTGCCACCGGCCGGGGGTCCGCAGATACGCAGTATTTT.

The V gene is TRBV29-1, the J gene TRBJ2-7; D is ambiguous. The CDR3 totals 13 residues. Germline CDR1 and CDR2: SQVTM and ANQGSEA. V lost 1 base to trimming and J lost 3 bases, with 10 bases between them. The CDR3 sequence: CSVEGRTIYEQYF. DNA for the CDR3: TGCAGCGTTGAAGGCCGAACGATCTACGAGCAGTACTTC.

The rearrangement uses TRBV18 and TRBJ1-2, with 8 bases matching TRBD1. This CDR3 is 14 amino acids long. In germline, CDR1 is KGHSH, CDR2 LQKENI. Germline trimming cut 4 bases from V and 5 bases from J; bases unmatched to any gene: 6. In DNA, the CDR3 is TGTGCCAGCTCACTGACAGGGGAAGGGTATGGCTACACCTTC. It specifies CASSLTGEGYGYTF. The whole variable domain, filled in from reference TRBV18 and TRBJ1-2, reads NAGVMQNPRHLVRRRGQEARLRCSPMKGHSHVYWYRQLPEEGLKFMVYLQKENIIDESGMPKERFSAEFPKEGPSILRIQQVVRGDSAAYFCASSLTGEGYGYTFGSGTRLTVV.

V usage is TRBV29-1 and J usage is TRBJ2-7, with D possibly called TRBD1 or TRBD2 (6 bases each). Trimming took 6 bases from V and 5 from J, leaving 11 bases between them. Germline CDR1 SQVTM, CDR2 ANQGSEA. The CDR3 is 11 residues long. The CDR3 sequence: CSVGRGDEQYF. The CDR3 nucleotides are TGCAGCGTCGGAAGGGGGGACGAGCAGTACTTC.

The rearrangement links TRBV20-1 to TRBJ2-1; the match to TRBD2 covers 7 bases. The CDR3 has 11 amino acids. After removal of 3 bases from V and 11 bases from J, the junction contained 4 bases not matched to a gene. CDR1 and CDR2 from the germline V gene are DFQATT and SNEGSKA (reference sequence). The CDR3 reads CSASPGTKQFF. CDR3 DNA sequence: TGCAGTGCTAGTCCCGGGACTAAGCAGTTCTTC.

This clone was observed a single time. This chain joins TRBV5-6 and TRBJ1-5; weak D call: TRBD1 (6 bases). The germline gives CDR1 SGHDT, CDR2 YYEEEE. This CDR3 has 15 amino acids. V was pared by 3 bases and J by 4 bases, with 14 bases between. This CDR3 is CASSSIGQGNQPQHF. The CDR3 bases are TGTGCCAGCAGCTCAATCGGTCAGGGGAATCAGCCCCAGCATTTT.

The chain links TRBV11-2 to TRBJ2-4; D not resolved. The CDR3 is 12 residues long. Deletions cut 6 bases from V and 7 bases from J, with 10 bases between. Germline V gene lookup returns CDR1 SGHAT and CDR2 FQNNGV. This CDR3 is CASSAPSNIQYF. CDR3 bases: TGTGCCAGCAGTGCCCCTTCGAACATTCAGTACTTC.